This T cell receptor (beta chain) stems from a study of CD8+ T cells in alopecia areata. Whole-study context: The drug, oral tofacitinib, was given to treated patients at 5 to 10 mg twice daily. Disease severity was quantified as SALT score of affected scalp area.

Deletions cut 6 bases from V and 0 bases from J, with 9 bases between. Per the germline V gene, CDR1 is SQVTM and CDR2 is ANQGSEA. The CDR3 covers 12 residues. This sample's treatment: oral pan-JAK inhibitor, 5-10 mg twice daily. This clone was seen a few times. RNA was extracted and reverse transcribed into cDNA as the sequencing template. Only in-frame clones appear in the TCRdb table, and some are missing; sequencing was by immunoSEQ multiplex PCR. The sample includes 80,000 to 95,000 clones, 44% of them seen just once. Sequencing was performed on CD8+ T cells sorted from blood, taken at week 24, from a patient treated with tofacitinib. The V and J genes are TRBV29-1 and TRBJ2-7; the D gene could be TRBD1 or TRBD2 (5 bases each). The clonotype comes from a human donor with alopecia areata. CDR3 region: CSVSGTSYEQYF. The DNA for the CDR3 is TGCAGCGTATCCGGGACCTCCTACGAGCAGTACTTC.